This TCR beta chain was documented in a study of blood T cell repertoires in COVID-19. On the study more broadly: Acute and convalescent COVID-19 specimens originated in the United States, Italy and Spain.

The CDR3 consists of 12 residues. Per the germline V gene, CDR1 is MNHEY and CDR2 is SMNVEV (reference sequence). V lost 8 bases and J 8 bases, leaving 15 bases between the germline ends. Produced via immunoSEQ multiplex PCR; TCRdb's table is partial and in-frame only. The table lists about 300,000 clones, more than 80% of them singletons, with around 6% in the top ten. In its sample, this clone was seen a few times. The sample consisted of peripheral blood. The genes are TRBV27 and TRBJ1-2; D is ambiguous. The TCR sequence derives from a young man who had recovered from COVID-19. CDR3 sequence reads: CASYDGPGGYTF. In nucleotides, the CDR3 is TGTGCCAGCTACGATGGTCCTGGCGGCTACACCTTC.